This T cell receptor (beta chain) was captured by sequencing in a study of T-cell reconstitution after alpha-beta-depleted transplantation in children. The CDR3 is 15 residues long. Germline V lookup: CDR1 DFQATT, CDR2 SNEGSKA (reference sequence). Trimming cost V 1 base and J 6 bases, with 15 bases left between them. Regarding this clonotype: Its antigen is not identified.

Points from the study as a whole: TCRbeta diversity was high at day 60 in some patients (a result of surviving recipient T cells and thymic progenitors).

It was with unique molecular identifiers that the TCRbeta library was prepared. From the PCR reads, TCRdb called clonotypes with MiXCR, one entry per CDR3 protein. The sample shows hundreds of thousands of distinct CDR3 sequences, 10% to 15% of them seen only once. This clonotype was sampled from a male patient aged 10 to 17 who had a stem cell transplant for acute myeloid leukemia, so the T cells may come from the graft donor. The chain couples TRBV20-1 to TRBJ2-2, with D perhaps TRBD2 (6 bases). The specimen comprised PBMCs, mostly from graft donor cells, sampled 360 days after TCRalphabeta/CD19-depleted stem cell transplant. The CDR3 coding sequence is TGCAGTGCTAGAGGCCTGAGGGGAGGACCCGGGGAGCTGTTTTTT. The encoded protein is CSARGLRGGPGELFF.